This passage covers 16 T cell receptor beta chains from one sample sequenced in a study of CD8 T cells in ankylosing spondylitis. Using its own MiXCR run on the 5' RACE reads, TCRdb lists one record per CDR3 protein. The table lists approximately 260,000 distinct CDR3 sequences, 18% of them singletons. Source material: blood, either unsorted or a sorted T cell fraction (not recorded which). Receptors were obtained from a male donor with ankylosing spondylitis or in good health (not recorded which).

In its sample, this clonotype was seen a few times. The V call is TRBV20-1, the J call TRBJ2-1; D gene unclear. The V gene lost 6 bases and the J gene lost 3 bases, with 12 bases spanning the gap. Germline V gene data show CDR1 as DFQATT and CDR2 as SNEGSKA (reference sequence). CDR3 length: 13 residues. The CDR3 nucleotides read TGCAGTGCCAGACGGCGGAACTACAATGAGCAGTTCTTC. It translates to CSARRRNYNEQFF.

This clonotype was picked up a small number of times. The chain couples TRBV12-3 or TRBV12-4 to TRBJ1-1; D remains ambiguous. The CDR3 loop spans 14 amino acids. V was trimmed by 8 bases and J by 4 bases, leaving 17 bases between them. The CDR3 region has the DNA TGTGCCAGCGGAGAACAGTTTCGCGCCACTGAAGCTTTCTTT. Its translation is CASGEQFRATEAFF.

This chain joins TRBV4-1 and TRBJ2-4; possibly TRBD2 for D (7 bases). CDR3 size: 16 residues. From germline, CDR1 is MGHRA and CDR2 YSYEKL. Deletions cut 0 bases from V and 8 bases from J, with 17 bases between. The CDR3 DNA reads TGCGCCAGCAGCCAAGAAGATTGGGGAGGGGGGGACATTCAGTACTTC. Its protein is CASSQEDWGGGDIQYF.

The table lists this clonotype with a few counts. V usage is TRBV15 and J usage is TRBJ1-2, with D tentatively TRBD1 (6 bases). The germline CDR1 and CDR2 sequences are LNHNV and YYDKDF (reference sequence). This CDR3 region has 15 residues. The V end was cut by 0 bases, the J end by 6 bases, with 14 bases between. CDR3 amino acids: CATSREVWGRDGYTF. CDR3 in DNA: TGTGCCACCAGCAGAGAAGTTTGGGGGCGGGATGGCTACACCTTC.

The count of this clonotype is one. The chain recombines TRBV27 with TRBJ2-1, with a weak D call TRBD1 (5 bases). Trimming removed 2 bases from V and 6 bases from J, with 11 bases in between. Germline V gene lookup returns CDR1 MNHEY and CDR2 SMNVEV (reference sequence). The length of the CDR3 is 14 residues. The CDR3 coding sequence is TGTGCCAGCAGTTTAAGGGGCCTGAGCAATGAGCAGTTCTTC. Protein sequence: CASSLRGLSNEQFF.

The rearrangement uses TRBV24-1 and TRBJ2-1; D call uncertain. In germline, CDR1 is KGHDR, CDR2 SFDVKD. This CDR3 contains 14 residues. Trimming took 4 bases from V and 7 from J, leaving 13 bases between them. In nucleotides, the CDR3 is TGTGCCACCAGTGACTTACTCGGTCCTAATGAGCAGTTCTTC. It is translated as CATSDLLGPNEQFF.

In its sample, this clonotype was seen many times. The rearrangement uses TRBV12-3 or TRBV12-4 and TRBJ1-1; D is unresolved. The ends were cut back, 6 bases at V and 0 bases at J, with 5 bases in the middle. The CDR3 contains 12 residues. The CDR3 nucleotides are TGTGCCAGCAGCCCCATGAACACTGAAGCTTTCTTT. Protein product: CASSPMNTEAFF.

There are a few counts of this clonotype. The chain joins TRBV6-5 to TRBJ2-2, with D perhaps matching TRBD2 (6 bases). This CDR3 is 16 amino acids long. Trimming took off 4 bases at V and 6 bases at J, with 18 bases between the two ends. Germline CDR1 is MNHEY and CDR2 is SVGAGI. CDR3 region: CASSWVSLARSGELFF. In DNA, the CDR3 is TGTGCCAGCAGTTGGGTCTCTCTAGCGCGCTCCGGGGAGCTGTTTTTT.

In its sample, this clonotype was seen a few times. The chain links TRBV7-2 to TRBJ1-2; 8 bases are a match to TRBD1. CDR1 and CDR2 (germline): SGHTA, FQGNSA. Trimming removed 5 bases from V and 4 bases from J; junction bases left unmatched: 9. The CDR3 extends over 15 amino acids. CDR3 region: CASSAATGGGYGYTF. CDR3 coding DNA: TGTGCCAGCAGCGCCGCCACAGGGGGAGGCTATGGCTACACCTTC.

This clonotype was seen a few times. A much larger clonotype is one base distant, so this may be a read error. The chain combines TRBV7-9 with TRBJ2-7; possibly TRBD1 for D (5 bases). This CDR3 has 11 amino acids. The V gene lost 3 bases and the J gene lost 5 bases, with 5 bases spanning the gap. Germline-derived CDR1 and CDR2 are SEHNR and FQNEAQ (reference sequence). The CDR3 loop is CASSFRDEQYF. The DNA of the CDR3 is TGTGCCAGCAGCTTCAGGGACGAGCAGTACTTC.

This rearrangement joins TRBV7-9 to TRBJ2-7; D call uncertain. Germline V CDR1 and CDR2: SEHNR, FQNEAQ (reference sequence). The CDR3 spans 13 residues. V lost 1 base to trimming and J lost 0 bases, with 4 bases between them. The CDR3 sequence is CASSLVPSYEQYF. CDR3 nucleotides: TGTGCCAGCAGCTTAGTCCCCTCCTACGAGCAGTACTTC.

This chain uses TRBV9 with TRBJ2-7; D may correspond to TRBD1 or TRBD2 (5 bases each). The V gene's germline CDR1 is SGDLS and CDR2 YYNGEE. The CDR3 totals 17 residues. Trimming left V 3 bases short and J 7 bases short, with 26 bases between. CDR3 DNA sequence: TGTGCCAGCAGCGACAACCCAGGCGGGTTACAGGTGGGGGAGCAGTACTTC. It codes for CASSDNPGGLQVGEQYF.

The rearrangement joins TRBV12-3 or TRBV12-4 to TRBJ2-1; D might be TRBD1 (6 bases). This CDR3 spans 13 amino acids. The V and J ends lost 6 bases and 4 bases respectively, with 10 bases between them. The CDR3 DNA reads as TGTGCCAGCAGAGGGACACCTTACAATGAGCAGTTCTTC. Residues: CASRGTPYNEQFF.

A few counts support this clonotype. The chain joins TRBV7-8 to TRBJ1-4, with D possibly TRBD1 on 5 matching bases. V was trimmed by 1 base and J by 8 bases, leaving 11 bases between them. This CDR3 has 14 residues. CDR1 is SGHVS and CDR2 is FQNEAQ in the germline V gene. CDR3 loop: CASSLVGEMEKLFF. DNA for the CDR3: TGTGCCAGCAGCTTAGTGGGGGAAATGGAAAAACTGTTTTTT. Complete variable domain (other parts from reference TRBV7-8 and TRBJ1-4): GAGVSQSPRYKVAKRGQDVALRCDPISGHVSLFWYQQALGQGPEFLTYFQNEAQLDKSGLPSDRFFAERPEGSVSTLKIQRTQQEDSAVYLCASSLVGEMEKLFFGSGTQLSVL.

The gene calls are TRBV7-9 and TRBJ2-1; TRBD1 matches 9 bases. Germline trimming cut 3 bases from V and 5 bases from J; bases unmatched to any gene: 5. Per the germline V gene, CDR1 is SEHNR and CDR2 is FQNEAQ (reference sequence). This CDR3 has 15 amino acids. The CDR3 region has the DNA TGTGCCAGCAGCTTTGGGACAGGGTCCAACAATGAGCAGTTCTTC. This sequence encodes CASSFGTGSNNEQFF.

The chain has TRBV7-2 and TRBJ2-1; D is undetermined. Germline CDR1 is SGHTA and CDR2 is FQGNSA. V dropped 8 bases and J dropped 6 bases, with 11 bases sitting between them. The CDR3 length is 12 residues. The CDR3 loop is CASGEDRNEQFF. CDR3 sequence (DNA): TGTGCCAGCGGGGAAGACCGCAATGAGCAGTTCTTC.